Listed below are T cell receptor beta chains from one sample, sequenced in a study of monozygotic twins with inflammatory bowel disease. One entry per CDR3 protein, without DNA, is what TCRdb gives after re-calling the 5' RACE reads. The specimen's table records 210,000 or so distinct CDR3 sequences. Sequenced sample: blood. The receptor source for this set is a human donor with ulcerative colitis or Crohn's disease, or a healthy co-twin of an affected twin (not recorded which). The CDR3 runs from the conserved cysteine through the conserved F or W.

len	v_gene	j_gene	CDR3aa
13	TRBV27	TRBJ2-7	CASSLQGNYEQDF
16	TRBV7-9	TRBJ2-3	CASSTRTGPTIDTQYF
16	TRBV12-3/TRBV12-4	TRBJ2-7	CASTRGDPRHSYEQYF
20	TRBV4-2	TRBJ2-2	CASSQVVGGMFELNTGELFF
13	TRBV12-3/TRBV12-4	TRBJ1-5	CASRGQGIQPQHF
16	TRBV5-1	TRBJ2-3	CASSLGLAGSTDTQYF
15	TRBV7-3	TRBJ2-1	CASSLSGTEYNEQFF
16	TRBV4-3	TRBJ1-2	CASSQGPWDPNYGYTF
14	TRBV5-1	TRBJ2-7	CASSTDGTTYEQYF
12	TRBV20-1	TRBJ2-7	CSARHRGYEQYF
15	TRBV7-9	TRBJ2-7	CASSPHAGNSYEQYF
14	TRBV15	TRBJ2-1	CATSREAPNDEQFF
14	TRBV7-2	TRBJ1-2	CASSSTGTRPGYTF